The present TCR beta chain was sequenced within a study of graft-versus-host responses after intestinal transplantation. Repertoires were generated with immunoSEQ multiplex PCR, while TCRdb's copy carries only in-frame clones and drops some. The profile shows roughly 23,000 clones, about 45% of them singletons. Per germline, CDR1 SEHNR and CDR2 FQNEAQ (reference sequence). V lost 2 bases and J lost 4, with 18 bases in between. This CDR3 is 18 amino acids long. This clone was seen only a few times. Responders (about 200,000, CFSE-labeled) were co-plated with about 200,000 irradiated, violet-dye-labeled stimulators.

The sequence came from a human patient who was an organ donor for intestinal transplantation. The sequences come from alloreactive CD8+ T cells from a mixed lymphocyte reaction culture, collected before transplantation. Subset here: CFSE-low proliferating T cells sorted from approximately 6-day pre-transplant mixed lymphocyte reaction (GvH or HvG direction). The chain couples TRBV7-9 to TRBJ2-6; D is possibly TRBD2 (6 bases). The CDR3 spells CASSLYSGLESGANVLTF. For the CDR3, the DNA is TGTGCCAGCAGCTTATATAGCGGCCTCGAGTCCGGGGCCAACGTCCTGACTTTC.